The 30 T cell receptor beta chains given below trace back to one sample, sequenced in a study of blood T cell repertoires in COVID-19 (TCRdb year 2020). Libraries were prepared through the immunoSEQ multiplex PCR assay. In its TCRdb copy, this immuneACCESS table keeps in-frame sequences only and misses some clones. Where compared with another copy, unresolved V genes explain less than half of these, and the others have no known cause. The sample records about 110,000 clones, less than 85% of which are singletons. The top ten hold around 4% of the sample. The sequencing input was peripheral blood. All receptors derive from a woman older than 75 with acute or convalescent COVID-19.

The sample holds one count of this clone. The chain couples TRBV5-1 to TRBJ2-7; 12 nucleotides line up with TRBD1. The germline V gene has CDR1 SGHRS and CDR2 YFSETQ. The CDR3 sequence is 15 residues long. The J segment lost 7 bases and the V segment lost 4 bases, leaving 9 bases of the junction unmatched. The CDR3 spells CASSPTGQGAEEQYF. The CDR3 DNA reads as TGCGCCAGCAGCCCAACGGGACAGGGGGCGGAGGAGCAGTACTTC.

This clone was found once. The chain joins TRBV24-1 to TRBJ2-2; D ambiguous. The CDR3 length is 14 residues. The germline V gene encodes CDR1 KGHDR and CDR2 SFDVKD. V gave up 4 bases and J gave up 6 bases, with 11 bases separating them. The CDR3 bases are TGTGCCACCAGTGACCATGGCGGTTCCGGGGAGCTGTTTTTT. Its protein is CATSDHGGSGELFF.

The chain uses TRBV7-2 and TRBJ2-6; 8 positions agree with TRBD1. Germline assignment: CDR1 SGHTA and CDR2 FQGNSA. V trimming: 7 bases; J trimming: 0 bases; junction bases outside the gene matches: 11. The CDR3 runs to 18 residues. The CDR3 is CASNLGQGIPSGANVLTF. As DNA, the CDR3 is TGTGCCAGCAACCTAGGACAGGGAATTCCCTCTGGGGCCAACGTCCTGACTTTC. The variable domain in full, with the rest retrieved from reference TRBV7-2 and TRBJ2-6, is GAGVSQSPSNKVTEKGKDVELRCDPISGHTALYWYRQSLGQGLEFLIYFQGNSAPDKSGLPSDRFSAERTGGSVSTLTIQRTQQEDSAVYLCASNLGQGIPSGANVLTFGAGSRLTVL.

This chain links TRBV7-8 with TRBJ2-6; 7 bases align to TRBD2. This CDR3 is built from 19 residues. V shed 2 bases, J shed 0 bases, and the junction held 10 bases outside the gene matches. Germline V gene data show CDR1 as SGHVS and CDR2 as FQNEAQ. The CDR3 DNA reads as TGTGCCAGCAGCTTATATGGGAGGGCACCTAGCTCTGGGGCCAACGTCCTGACTTTC. It translates to CASSLYGRAPSSGANVLTF.

The chain uses TRBV15 and TRBJ2-1, with a possible D match to TRBD2 (7 bases). The CDR3 has 19 amino acids. Trimming removed 0 bases at V and 0 bases at J, with 18 bases between. The germline gives CDR1 LNHNV, CDR2 YYDKDF (reference sequence). The CDR3 coding sequence is TGTGCCACCAGCAGAGAGGGGGGGCTAGCGGAAAGCTCCTACAATGAGCAGTTCTTC. As protein: CATSREGGLAESSYNEQFF.

The V gene is TRBV27, the J gene TRBJ2-6; a weak D match, TRBD1 (6 bases). Per germline, CDR1 MNHEY and CDR2 SMNVEV (reference sequence). The V and J ends lost 2 bases and 2 bases respectively, with 16 bases between them. The CDR3 totals 18 residues. CDR3 protein: CASSLEGVGLAGANVLTF. The CDR3 nucleotides are TGTGCCAGCAGTTTAGAGGGGGTAGGGCTCGCTGGGGCCAACGTCCTGACTTTC.

This chain joins TRBV5-5 and TRBJ1-1; unclear D gene. Germline CDR1 SGHKS, CDR2 YYEKEE (reference sequence). The CDR3 is 12 residues long. V shed 0 bases and J shed 6 bases, with 6 bases lying between them. The CDR3: CASSLEPAEAFF. As DNA, the CDR3 is TGTGCCAGCAGCTTGGAACCAGCTGAAGCTTTCTTT. The full variable domain, its missing parts supplied by reference TRBV5-5 and TRBJ1-1, is DAGVTQSPTHLIKTRGQQVTLRCSPISGHKSVSWYQQVLGQGPQFIFQYYEKEERGRGNFPDRFSARQFPNYSSELNVNALLLGDSALYLCASSLEPAEAFFGQGTRLTVV.

The V and J genes are TRBV7-9 and TRBJ2-7; D is uncertain. CDR1 and CDR2 from the germline V gene are SEHNR and FQNEAQ (reference sequence). The V end was cut by 1 base, the J end by 5 bases, with 3 bases between. This CDR3 is built from 11 residues. CDR3 nucleotides: TGTGCCAGCAGCTTAGTCGACGAGCAGTACTTC. It specifies CASSLVDEQYF.

This clone has only a few counts. The chain links TRBV12-3 or TRBV12-4 to TRBJ1-5; D remains unclear. V dropped 1 base and J dropped 4 bases, with 5 bases sitting between them. There are 13 residues in the CDR3. The CDR3 sequence: CASSLGANQPQHF. The CDR3 DNA follows: TGTGCCAGCAGTTTAGGGGCGAATCAGCCCCAGCATTTT.

CDR3 coding DNA: TGTGCCAGCAGCTTAGGTACCCTACAGGGGGCCCAGCATTTT. Amino acid sequence: CASSLGTLQGAQHF. The chain combines TRBV7-8 with TRBJ1-5, with 8 bases identical to TRBD1. V was pared by 1 base and J by 11 bases, with 7 bases of the junction left unmatched. Germline CDR1 SGHVS, CDR2 FQNEAQ. The CDR3 has 14 residues.

This clone was observed once. The V gene is TRBV4-1, the J gene TRBJ2-7; 9 nucleotides agree with TRBD2. The CDR3 is 15 amino acids. CDR1 and CDR2 from the germline V gene are MGHRA and YSYEKL. The trim removed 5 bases at V and 1 base at J, leaving 6 bases unmatched. This CDR3 is CASSGGRGGSYEQYF. In DNA, the CDR3 is TGCGCCAGCAGCGGCGGGCGGGGGGGGTCCTACGAGCAGTACTTC.

Only one count was recorded for this clone. This chain joins TRBV2 and TRBJ2-7; no clear D gene. Germline V gives CDR1 SNHLY, CDR2 FYNNEI. The CDR3 is 13 amino acids. Between the trimmed V and J ends, which lost 6 bases and 1 base, there was a span of 10 bases. The CDR3, as DNA: TGTGCCAGCAGAACCGACGGGTCCTACGAGCAGTACTTC. Its protein product is CASRTDGSYEQYF.

This clone was found once. The rearrangement uses TRBV19 and TRBJ1-5; unclear D gene. Trimming took 2 bases from V and 8 from J, leaving 13 bases between them. This CDR3 has 14 residues. CDR1 LNHDA and CDR2 SQIVND come from the germline V gene (reference sequence). The CDR3 DNA follows: TGTGCCAGTAGTATAAACCCGGATCGGGAGCCCCAGCATTTT. Its protein product is CASSINPDREPQHF.

The chain recombines TRBV5-1 with TRBJ2-6; D not resolved. Looked up from germline, CDR1 is SGHRS and CDR2 is YFSETQ. The CDR3 is 15 residues long. The V end was cut by 4 bases, the J end by 0 bases, with 8 bases between. Written as DNA, the CDR3 is TGCGCCAGCAGCCAACGGGTCTCTGGGGCCAACGTCCTGACTTTC. It yields the protein CASSQRVSGANVLTF.

This chain uses TRBV5-6 with TRBJ1-1, with D uncertain. Trimming shortened V by 0 bases and J by 1 base, and 16 bases separated the two germline ends. The CDR3 runs 17 residues. Germline values: CDR1 SGHDT, CDR2 YYEEEE. The CDR3 sequence: CASSLEMRAYRNTEAFF. The DNA of the CDR3 is TGTGCCAGCAGCTTGGAAATGAGGGCGTACAGGAACACTGAAGCTTTCTTT.

The chain carries TRBV19 and TRBJ1-5; 9 bases match TRBD1. V shed 5 bases, J shed 6 bases, and the junction held 5 bases outside the gene matches. Per germline, CDR1 LNHDA and CDR2 SQIVND (reference sequence). The CDR3 runs to 14 residues. The CDR3 sequence is CASSYGTGSQPQHF. The CDR3 nucleotides are TGTGCCAGTAGTTACGGGACAGGGAGTCAGCCCCAGCATTTT.

Comments on this clone: Other DNA sequences from this sample encode an identical CDR3 as well. The chain recombines TRBV7-2 with TRBJ2-6; TRBD1 is a possible D gene (6 bases). Germline V gene sequence: CDR1 SGHTA, CDR2 FQGNSA. Trimming left V 3 bases short and J 0 bases short, with 6 bases between. The CDR3 runs to 15 residues. CDR3 bases: TGTGCCAGCAGCTTGGACAGCTCTGGGGCCAACGTCCTGACTTTC. The encoded protein is CASSLDSSGANVLTF. Variable domain in full (rest from reference TRBV7-2 and TRBJ2-6): GAGVSQSPSNKVTEKGKDVELRCDPISGHTALYWYRQSLGQGLEFLIYFQGNSAPDKSGLPSDRFSAERTGGSVSTLTIQRTQQEDSAVYLCASSLDSSGANVLTFGAGSRLTVL.

The chain uses TRBV5-1 and TRBJ2-7; a possible D gene is TRBD1 (5 bases). Germline CDR1 is SGHRS and CDR2 is YFSETQ. Trimming stripped 3 bases from V and 5 bases from J, with 15 bases between. CDR3 size: 14 residues. The CDR3 DNA is TGCGCCAGCAGCTCGCCCCCAGGGATCAACGAGCAGTACTTC. Translated: CASSSPPGINEQYF. The variable domain in full, with the rest retrieved from reference TRBV5-1 and TRBJ2-7, is KAGVTQTPRYLIKTRGQQVTLSCSPISGHRSVSWYQQTPGQGLQFLFEYFSETQRNKGNFPGRFSGRQFSNSRSEMNVSTLELGDSALYLCASSSPPGINEQYFGPGTRLTVT.

The chain recombines TRBV6-6 with TRBJ1-4; no firm D call. Deletions cut 7 bases from V and 8 bases from J, with 17 bases between. There are 14 residues in the CDR3. Germline values: CDR1 MNHNY, CDR2 SVGAGI (reference sequence). The CDR3 coding sequence is TGTGCCAGCACCCCGACGGGATTACGGGAAAAACTGTTTTTT. Its translation is CASTPTGLREKLFF.

This clone was seen a few times. CDR3 nucleotide sequence: TGTGCCAGAAGCTTGGAAGGGGGCGCGAGAACCGGGGAGCTGTTTTTT. Protein: CARSLEGGARTGELFF. This chain links TRBV5-3 with TRBJ2-2; 7 bases agree with TRBD1. TRBV5-3 counts as an open reading frame of uncertain function. The V gene end was trimmed by 0 bases and the J gene end by 5 bases; junction bases not matched to a gene: 7. There are 16 residues in the CDR3.

This chain connects TRBV4-2 to TRBJ1-4; 8 positions agree with TRBD1. J gave up 1 base and V 4 bases, and 11 bases lay outside the gene matches. Germline V gene sequence: CDR1 LGHNA, CDR2 YNFKEQ. The CDR3 has 18 amino acids. The CDR3 loop is CASSPWGQGALTNEKLFF. Here the CDR3 DNA reads TGTGCCAGCAGCCCTTGGGGGCAGGGGGCTCTAACTAATGAAAAACTGTTTTTT.

This clone appeared a single time. This sequence joins TRBV5-1 and TRBJ2-3, with 8 bases that match TRBD2. Trimming at V came to 1 base and at J to 1 base, leaving 2 bases not matched to a gene. CDR3 length: 15 amino acids. Looked up from germline, CDR1 is SGHRS and CDR2 is YFSETQ. Here the CDR3 DNA reads TGCGCCAGCAGCTTGCAAGCGGGGGGCACAGATACGCAGTATTTT. Encoded protein: CASSLQAGGTDTQYF.

This clone was found a few times. The CDR3 spells CAWTQDRGDYEQYF. The CDR3 nucleotides are TGTGCCTGGACCCAGGACAGGGGAGACTACGAGCAGTACTTC. The chain employs TRBV30 and TRBJ2-7; 9 bases line up with TRBD1. Germline loops: CDR1 GTSNPN, CDR2 SVGIG (reference sequence). The ends lost 4 bases at V and 3 bases at J; junction bases unmatched: 7. The CDR3 covers 14 residues.

The chain combines TRBV4-3 with TRBJ2-5, with unresolved D. The germline CDR1 and CDR2 sequences are LGHNA and YSLEER. The CDR3 loop spans 12 amino acids. With 4 bases removed from V and 2 bases from J, the gap between germline ends came to 5 bases. The CDR3 nucleotides read TGCGCCAGCAGCCCCACACAAGAGACCCAGTACTTC. Amino acids: CASSPTQETQYF.

The chain links TRBV19 to TRBJ2-7, with 7 bases lining up with TRBD1. Germline values: CDR1 LNHDA, CDR2 SQIVND (reference sequence). Trimming took 6 bases from V and 3 from J; bases not matched to a gene: 8. The CDR3 consists of 14 residues. The CDR3, as DNA: TGTGCCAGTAGCACCGGGACAGTGAACTACGAGCAGTACTTC. Its protein is CASSTGTVNYEQYF.

The chain joins TRBV9 to TRBJ1-2; tentative D call: TRBD1 (5 bases). V was pared by 1 base and J by 7 bases, with 8 bases between. Germline V CDR1 and CDR2: SGDLS, YYNGEE. The length of the CDR3 is 12 residues. The CDR3 bases are TGTGCCAGCAGCGTACAGGGTTTTGGCTACACCTTC. Amino acids: CASSVQGFGYTF.

The chain is built from TRBV4-1 and TRBJ1-2; 11 bases line up with TRBD1. The CDR3 runs 16 residues. Germline V CDR1 and CDR2: MGHRA, YSYEKL. The J segment lost 4 bases and the V segment lost 1 base, leaving 5 bases of the junction unmatched. The CDR3 reads CASSQVAGTGGYGYTF. The CDR3, as DNA: TGCGCCAGCAGCCAAGTAGCTGGGACAGGGGGCTATGGCTACACCTTC.

The chain is built from TRBV30 and TRBJ1-1, with a weak D call TRBD1 (5 bases). The CDR3 sequence is 14 residues long. V was clipped by 5 bases and J by 2 bases, with 15 bases between them. Germline loops: CDR1 GTSNPN, CDR2 SVGIG (reference sequence). The CDR3 reads CAWDGWGENTEAFF. For the CDR3, the DNA is TGTGCCTGGGACGGGTGGGGGGAAAACACTGAAGCTTTCTTT. Full variable domain (rest looked up from reference TRBV30 and TRBJ1-1): SQTIHQWPATLVQPVGSPLSLECTVEGTSNPNLYWYRQAAGRGLQLLFYSVGIGQISSEVPQNLSASRPQDRQFILSSKKLLLSDSGFYLCAWDGWGENTEAFFGQGTRLTVV.

The J gene is TRBJ2-3, the V gene TRBV5-5; 9 bases are shared with TRBD2. The germline V gene has CDR1 SGHKS and CDR2 YYEKEE (reference sequence). J lost 1 base, V lost 0 bases, and 6 bases had no gene match. The CDR3 is made up of 17 amino acids. CDR3 residues: CASSLELAGVRTDTQYF. In nucleotides, the CDR3 is TGTGCCAGCAGCTTGGAATTAGCGGGGGTCCGCACAGATACGCAGTATTTT. The complete variable domain, with remaining parts taken from reference TRBV5-5 and TRBJ2-3, reads DAGVTQSPTHLIKTRGQQVTLRCSPISGHKSVSWYQQVLGQGPQFIFQYYEKEERGRGNFPDRFSARQFPNYSSELNVNALLLGDSALYLCASSLELAGVRTDTQYFGPGTRLTVL.

This clone came up a few times. The chain couples TRBV30 to TRBJ1-2; TRBD1 matches 11 bases. CDR3 size: 14 residues. With V trimmed by 3 bases and J by 13 bases, 13 bases remained unmatched. From germline, CDR1 is GTSNPN and CDR2 SVGIG (reference sequence). CDR3 protein: CAWSPLDRGPAVTF. DNA for the CDR3: TGTGCCTGGAGCCCATTGGACAGGGGGCCTGCCGTCACCTTC.